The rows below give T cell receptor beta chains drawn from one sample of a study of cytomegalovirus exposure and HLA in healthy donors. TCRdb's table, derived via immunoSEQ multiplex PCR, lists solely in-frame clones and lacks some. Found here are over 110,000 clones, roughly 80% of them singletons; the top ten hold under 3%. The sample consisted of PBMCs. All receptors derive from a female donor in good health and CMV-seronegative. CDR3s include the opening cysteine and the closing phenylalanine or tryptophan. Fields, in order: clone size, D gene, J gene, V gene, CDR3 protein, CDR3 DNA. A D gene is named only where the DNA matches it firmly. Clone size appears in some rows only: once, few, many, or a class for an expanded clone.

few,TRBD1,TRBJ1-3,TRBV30,CAWSRDSGSGNTIYF,TGTGCCTGGAGCCGGGACAGCGGCTCTGGAAACACCATATATTTT
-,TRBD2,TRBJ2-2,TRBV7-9,CASSFLAGGPNTGELFF,TGTGCCAGCAGCTTTCTAGCGGGAGGGCCCAACACCGGGGAGCTGTTTTTT
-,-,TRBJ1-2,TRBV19,CASSTQGYGYTF,TGTGCCAGTAGTACACAGGGTTATGGCTACACCTTC
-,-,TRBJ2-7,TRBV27,CASSLLGFGQRYEQYF,TGTGCCAGCAGTTTACTGGGATTCGGACAGAGATACGAGCAGTACTTC
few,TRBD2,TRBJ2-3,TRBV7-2,CASSWTSGRADTQYF,TGTGCCAGCAGCTGGACTAGCGGGAGGGCCGATACGCAGTATTTT
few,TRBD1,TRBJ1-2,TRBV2,CASAGQSAYGYTF,TGTGCCAGCGCGGGACAGTCAGCCTATGGCTACACCTTC
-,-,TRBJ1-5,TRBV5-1,CASSLAGPGQPQHF,TGCGCCAGCAGCTTGGCGGGTCCGGGACAGCCCCAGCATTTT
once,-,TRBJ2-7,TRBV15,CATSREAGEAYEQYF,TGTGCCACCAGCAGAGAAGCAGGGGAAGCCTACGAGCAGTACTTC
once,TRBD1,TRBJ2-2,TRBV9,CASRTGARNTGELFF,TGTGCCAGCAGGACAGGGGCTCGGAACACCGGGGAGCTGTTTTTT
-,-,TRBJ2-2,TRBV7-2,CASSPGDTGELFF,TGTGCCAGCAGCCCCGGGGACACCGGGGAGCTGTTTTTT
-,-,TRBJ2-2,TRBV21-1,CASSPTSGETNTGELFF,TGTGCCAGCAGCCCGACTAGCGGGGAGACGAACACCGGGGAGCTGTTTTTT
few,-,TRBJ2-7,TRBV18,CASSPARVAYEQYF,TGTGCCAGCTCACCGGCGCGGGTCGCCTACGAGCAGTACTTC
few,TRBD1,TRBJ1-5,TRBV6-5,CASSSRQGKDQPQHF,TGTGCCAGCAGTTCAAGACAGGGGAAGGATCAGCCCCAGCATTTT
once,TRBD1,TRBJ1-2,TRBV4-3,CASSPSPGTGLYGYTF,TGCGCCAGCAGCCCATCTCCCGGGACAGGCTTATATGGCTACACCTTC
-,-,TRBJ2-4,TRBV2,CASSEARGAKNIQYF,TGTGCCAGCAGTGAAGCTCGGGGGGCCAAAAACATTCAGTACTTC
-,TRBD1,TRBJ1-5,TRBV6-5,CATGAGNQPQHF,TGTGCAACAGGGGCCGGCAATCAGCCCCAGCATTTT
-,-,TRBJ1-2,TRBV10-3,CAIRRFDGNGYTF,TGTGCCATCAGGCGGTTCGACGGGAATGGCTACACCTTC